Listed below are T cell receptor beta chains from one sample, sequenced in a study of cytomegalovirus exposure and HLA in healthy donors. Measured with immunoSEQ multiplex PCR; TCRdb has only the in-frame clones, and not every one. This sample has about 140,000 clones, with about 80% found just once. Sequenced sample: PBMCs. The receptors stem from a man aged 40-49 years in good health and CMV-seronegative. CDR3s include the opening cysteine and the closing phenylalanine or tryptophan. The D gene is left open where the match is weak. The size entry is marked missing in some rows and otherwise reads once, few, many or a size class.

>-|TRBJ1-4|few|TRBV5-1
CASSFLKGANEKLFF
TGCGCCAGCAGCTTCCTTAAGGGGGCTAATGAAAAACTGTTTTTT
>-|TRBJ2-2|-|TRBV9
CASSPDPAGGELFF
TGTGCCAGCAGCCCCGACCCGGCGGGCGGGGAGCTGTTTTTT
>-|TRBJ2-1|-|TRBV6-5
CASRGESSYNEQFF
TGTGCCAGCCGAGGCGAATCCTCCTACAATGAGCAGTTCTTC
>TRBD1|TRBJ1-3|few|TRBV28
CASSLLTGGVGNTIYF
TGTGCCAGCAGTTTATTGACAGGGGGCGTAGGAAACACCATATATTTT
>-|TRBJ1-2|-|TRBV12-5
CASGATRTATNYGYTF
TGTGCTAGTGGAGCAACCCGGACAGCCACTAACTATGGCTACACCTTC
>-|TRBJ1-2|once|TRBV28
CASSIGQFGYTF
TGTGCCAGCAGTATAGGACAGTTTGGCTACACCTTC
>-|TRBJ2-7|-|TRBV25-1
CASGLAPHEQYF
TGTGCCAGCGGGCTAGCGCCCCACGAGCAGTACTTC
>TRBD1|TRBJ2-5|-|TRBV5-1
CASSLGAGGETQYF
TGCGCCAGCAGCTTGGGGGCAGGGGGAGAGACCCAGTACTTC
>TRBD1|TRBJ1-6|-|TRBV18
CASSLGQGNSPLHF
TGTGCCAGCTCACTGGGACAGGGAAATTCACCCCTCCACTTT
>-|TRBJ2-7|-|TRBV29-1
CSATGNKYDEQYF
TGCAGCGCAACAGGGAATAAGTACGACGAGCAGTACTTC
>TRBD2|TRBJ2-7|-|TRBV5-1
CASSLSGVSSYEQYF
TGCGCCAGCAGCCTTAGCGGGGTAAGCTCCTACGAGCAGTACTTC
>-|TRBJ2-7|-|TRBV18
CASSPGGSYEQYF
TGTGCCAGCTCACCAGGAGGCTCCTACGAGCAGTACTTC
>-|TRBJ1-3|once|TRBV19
CASSIQGGPGNTIYF
TGTGCCAGTAGTATCCAGGGAGGACCTGGAAACACCATATATTTT
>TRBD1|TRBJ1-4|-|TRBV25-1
CASSRRDRGLKYEKLFF
TGTGCCAGCAGCCGCCGGGACAGGGGGCTCAAGTATGAAAAACTGTTTTTT
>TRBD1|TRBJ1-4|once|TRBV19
CASSNPRGLGEKLFF
TGTGCCAGTAGTAACCCCAGGGGGTTGGGTGAAAAACTGTTTTTT
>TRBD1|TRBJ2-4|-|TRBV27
CASSVQGTKNIQYF
TGTGCCAGCAGTGTACAGGGGACCAAAAACATTCAGTACTTC
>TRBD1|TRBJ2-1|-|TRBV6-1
CASTDRVLYNEQFF
TGTGCCAGCACCGACAGGGTGTTATACAATGAGCAGTTCTTC
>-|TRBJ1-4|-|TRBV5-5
CASSFSRPNEKLFF
TGTGCCAGCAGCTTTTCCAGGCCTAATGAAAAACTGTTTTTT
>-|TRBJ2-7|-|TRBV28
CASWTDPSYEQYF
TGTGCCAGCTGGACAGATCCCTCCTACGAGCAGTACTTC
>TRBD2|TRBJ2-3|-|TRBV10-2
CTSSDGLAGPDTQYF
TGCACCAGCAGTGATGGACTAGCGGGGCCAGATACGCAGTATTTT
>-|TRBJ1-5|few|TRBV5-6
CASSLAGDQPQHF
TGTGCCAGCAGCTTGGCGGGTGATCAGCCCCAGCATTTT
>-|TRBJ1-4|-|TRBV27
CASSFLRQRKNEKLFF
TGTGCCAGCAGTTTCTTAAGACAGAGAAAAAATGAAAAACTGTTTTTT